The 16 T cell receptor beta chains below come from one sample, sequenced in a study of blood T cell repertoires in COVID-19. TCRdb keeps only in-frame clones here, not all; method: immunoSEQ multiplex PCR. The data hold almost 500,000 clones, with about 85% observed a single time. Material for sequencing was PBMCs or T cells enriched from blood (not recorded which). The receptors were gathered from a woman in her sixties or seventies who had recovered from COVID-19.

The J gene is TRBJ2-3, the V gene TRBV29-1, with TRBD1 matching over 9 bases. The CDR3 is 15 amino acids. Germline CDR1 is SQVTM and CDR2 is ANQGSEA. V lost 6 bases and J lost 4; bases outside the gene matches: 11. CDR3 nucleotides: TGCAGCGTACAAATCTCCGGGACAGGGTCAGATACGCAGTATTTT. Residues: CSVQISGTGSDTQYF.

The chain recombines TRBV4-1 with TRBJ1-1; D is possibly TRBD1 (5 bases). The CDR3 loop spans 16 amino acids. The ends were cut back, 0 bases at V and 5 bases at J, with 16 bases in the middle. Germline CDR1 reads MGHRA; CDR2 reads YSYEKL. As DNA, the CDR3 is TGCGCCAGCAGCCAAGATGGGACTGGGGGATCGACTGAAGCTTTCTTT. Protein: CASSQDGTGGSTEAFF.

The chain combines TRBV7-9 with TRBJ1-3; weak D call: TRBD1 (6 bases). The V gene's germline CDR1 is SEHNR and CDR2 FQNEAQ (reference sequence). V was pared by 5 bases and J by 0 bases, with 14 bases between. This CDR3 spans 16 amino acids. The CDR3 nucleotides are TGTGCCAGCAGCCAGGGGTCAGGGCGCTCTGGAAACACCATATATTTT. The encoded protein is CASSQGSGRSGNTIYF. The full variable domain, in which reference TRBV7-9 and TRBJ1-3 provide the parts outside the CDR3, is DTGVSQNPRHKITKRGQNVTFRCDPISEHNRLYWYRQTLGQGPEFLTYFQNEAQLEKSRLLSDRFSAERPKGSFSTLEIQRTEQGDSAMYLCASSQGSGRSGNTIYFGEGSWLTVV.

CDR3 bases: TGCGCCAGCACCCGGTCAGGGTACGAGCAGTACGTC. Encoded protein: CASTRSGYEQYV. The chain combines TRBV10-1 with TRBJ2-7; a weak D match, TRBD1 (5 bases). Germline lookup yields CDR1 WNHNN and CDR2 SYGVQD (reference sequence). V gave up 7 bases and J gave up 4 bases, with 11 bases separating them. The CDR3 totals 12 residues.

This clone occurred once. The gene calls are TRBV29-1 and TRBJ1-1; 8 nucleotides match TRBD1. Losses at the gene ends were 7 bases for V and 1 base for J; bases not matched to a gene: 5. The CDR3 loop spans 13 amino acids. From germline, CDR1 is SQVTM and CDR2 ANQGSEA. For the CDR3, the DNA is TGCAGCGGCGACAGGGGAGGGAACACTGAAGCTTTCTTT. Translation: CSGDRGGNTEAFF.

This chain links TRBV11-2 with TRBJ1-4; D not certain. This CDR3 region has 17 residues. Germline assignment: CDR1 SGHAT and CDR2 FQNNGV. Trimming cost V 5 bases and J 5 bases, with 21 bases left between them. CDR3 sequence (DNA): TGTGCCAGCAGCCTCGGACTCCCAAGTGGGATCAATGAAAAACTGTTTTTT. Its translation is CASSLGLPSGINEKLFF.

This sequence joins TRBV20-1 and TRBJ2-3; D gene uncertain. With 5 bases removed from V and 5 bases from J, the gap between germline ends came to 8 bases. This CDR3 has 11 residues. Germline CDR1 reads DFQATT; CDR2 reads SNEGSKA (reference sequence). CDR3 in amino acids: CSAPGRDTQYF. The CDR3 DNA reads as TGCAGTGCTCCTGGCCGAGATACGCAGTATTTT.

Regarding this clone: One end of the junction varies from germline; a read error may be responsible. This rearrangement joins TRBV6-1 to TRBJ2-4, with D possibly TRBD2 on 5 matching bases. This CDR3 has 11 residues. Germline V gene data show CDR1 as MNHNS and CDR2 as SASEGT. CDR3 DNA sequence: TGTGCCAGCAGTGAGGTTGAGGGAAGGGACTTC. This encodes CASSEVEGRDF.

Regarding this clone: Other DNA variants within this sample encode the same CDR3. The chain uses TRBV9 and TRBJ1-1; TRBD1 matches 10 bases. The CDR3 loop spans 14 amino acids. The germline V gene encodes CDR1 SGDLS and CDR2 YYNGEE. The ends lost 0 bases at V and 5 bases at J; junction bases unmatched: 1. The CDR3 coding sequence is TGTGCCAGCAGCGTAGGACAGGGGGCGACTGAAGCTTTCTTT. This encodes CASSVGQGATEAFF.

This sequence joins TRBV6-5 and TRBJ1-6, with D perhaps TRBD1 (6 bases). The CDR3 sequence is 14 residues long. CDR1 and CDR2 (germline): MNHEY, SVGAGI. The ends were cut back, 6 bases at V and 7 bases at J, with 13 bases in the middle. The CDR3: CASRTQGLNSPLHF. CDR3 nucleotide sequence: TGTGCCAGCAGGACACAGGGATTGAATTCACCCCTCCACTTT.

The rearrangement joins TRBV19 to TRBJ2-5, with a weak D call TRBD1 (5 bases). Trimming took 3 bases from V and 3 from J, leaving 11 bases between them. This CDR3 has 14 residues. Germline loops: CDR1 LNHDA, CDR2 SQIVND (reference sequence). CDR3: CASSIWGNEETQYF. The CDR3 bases are TGTGCCAGTAGTATTTGGGGCAATGAAGAGACCCAGTACTTC.

The chain uses TRBV20-1 and TRBJ1-2; 11 bases are shared with TRBD1. CDR3 size: 16 residues. Germline CDR1 is DFQATT and CDR2 is SNEGSKA (reference sequence). The V and J ends lost 3 bases and 3 bases, in that order; junction bases with no gene match: 9. CDR3 in DNA: TGCAGTGCTAGTGTTCTGGACAGGGGGCTTCACTATGGCTACACCTTC. Translating gives CSASVLDRGLHYGYTF.

V is TRBV11-2 and J is TRBJ2-7; perhaps TRBD2 as D (5 bases). The ends were cut back, 5 bases at V and 2 bases at J, with 19 bases in the middle. This CDR3 has 16 residues. From germline, CDR1 is SGHAT and CDR2 FQNNGV. The CDR3 nucleotides are TGTGCCAGCAGCACCCGGCAGACTAACCCCCCCTACGAGCAGTACTTC. Amino acid sequence: CASSTRQTNPPYEQYF. The entire variable domain, with the rest obtained from reference TRBV11-2 and TRBJ2-7, is as follows: EAGVAQSPRYKIIEKRQSVAFWCNPISGHATLYWYQQILGQGPKLLIQFQNNGVVDDSQLPKDRFSAERLKGVDSTLKIQPAKLEDSAVYLCASSTRQTNPPYEQYFGPGTRLTVT.

The gene calls are TRBV18 and TRBJ1-1; TRBD1 matches at 7 bases. V lost 1 base, J lost 3 bases, and 8 bases stayed unmatched. This CDR3 spans 16 amino acids. Germline CDR1 reads KGHSH; CDR2 reads LQKENI. The DNA for the CDR3 is TGTGCCAGCTCACCACGGGCCGGGAGGGGGCACACTGAAGCTTTCTTT. Its protein is CASSPRAGRGHTEAFF.

V gene TRBV18 combines with J gene TRBJ2-1; TRBD1 matches at 7 bases. This CDR3 contains 17 residues. The germline V gene encodes CDR1 KGHSH and CDR2 LQKENI. V lost 2 bases and J lost 8; bases outside the gene matches: 15. CDR3 sequence reads: CASSPYPDRAPYHEQFF. CDR3 DNA: TGTGCCAGCTCACCATACCCCGACAGGGCACCCTATCATGAGCAGTTCTTC.

CDR3 in DNA: TGTGCCAGCAGCGTAAGCGGGGTGGAAGAGACCCAGTACTTC. As protein: CASSVSGVEETQYF. This chain uses TRBV9 with TRBJ2-5; 7 bases align to TRBD2. Germline assignment: CDR1 SGDLS and CDR2 YYNGEE. The V gene end was trimmed by 1 base and the J gene end by 3 bases; junction bases not matched to a gene: 3. This CDR3 is 14 amino acids long.